The 17 T cell receptor beta chains below were found in one sample sequenced in a study of T-cell memory formation after mild COVID-19. Each CDR3 protein is one row after TCRdb ran MiXCR on the 5' RACE reads. This table holds around 250,000 distinct CDR3 sequences, more than 8% found once. Sequences were obtained from PBMCs or a T cell subset sorted from them (not recorded which). The receptors were sampled from a man aged 18 to 29 who had mild COVID-19 (a few samples of this study predate the infection). Cell type and time point are not known.

This clonotype was detected only a few times. The CDR3 DNA is TGTGCCAGTACCTTCGGGCTAGCGGGGGGACGGGAGCAGTTCTTC. Translating gives CASTFGLAGGREQFF. This chain links TRBV7-2 with TRBJ2-1; 11 bases are a match to TRBD2. Germline-derived CDR1 and CDR2 are SGHTA and FQGNSA. The ends lost 9 bases at V and 10 bases at J; junction bases unmatched: 14. The CDR3 is 15 amino acids. Together with reference TRBV7-2 and TRBJ2-1, the CDR3 gives the full variable domain: GAGVSQSPSNKVTEKGKDVELRCDPISGHTALYWYRQSLGQGLEFLIYFQGNSAPDKSGLPSDRFSAERTGGSVSTLTIQRTQQEDSAVYLCASTFGLAGGREQFFGPGTRLTVL.

About this clonotype: One end of the junction is discordant with germline, which a read error may explain. The chain recombines TRBV5-1 with TRBJ1-2; maybe TRBD1 (5 bases). Germline CDR1 and CDR2: SGHRS and YFSETQ. The CDR3 consists of 17 residues. The CDR3 protein is CARSWGIRGHSSYGYTF. In nucleotides, the CDR3 is TGCGCCAGAAGCTGGGGGATTCGAGGTCATTCTAGCTATGGCTACACATTC.

This sequence joins TRBV14 and TRBJ2-7, with 9 bases aligning to TRBD2. The CDR3 has 13 amino acids. Unmatched junction bases numbered 2, after V lost 5 bases and J lost 3 bases. The germline V gene has CDR1 SGHDN and CDR2 FVKESK. CDR3: CASSVSGGYEQYV. The CDR3 nucleotides read TGTGCCAGCAGCGTTAGCGGGGGCTACGAGCAGTACGTC.

The chain employs TRBV20-1 and TRBJ1-1; D is ambiguous. Germline CDR1 and CDR2: DFQATT and SNEGSKA (reference sequence). This CDR3 region has 8 residues. The CDR3 loop reads CRPDEAFF. The CDR3 DNA is TGCAGACCCGATGAAGCTTTCTTT.

This clonotype has just a few counts. This chain joins TRBV12-3 or TRBV12-4 and TRBJ2-5; the D call may be TRBD1 or TRBD2 (7 bases each). The length of the CDR3 is 15 residues. V was clipped by 5 bases and J by 4 bases, with 17 bases between them. CDR3 nucleotides: TGTGCCAGCAGTCCCTATGACAGGGAGGGAGAGACCCAGTACTTC. This gives the protein CASSPYDREGETQYF.

This clonotype was seen many times. V gene TRBV7-2 combines with J gene TRBJ2-2; TRBD2 is a possible D gene (6 bases). CDR3 length equals 16 residues. CDR1 and CDR2 (germline): SGHTA, FQGNSA. V was cut by 2 bases and J by 3 bases, with 13 bases left in between. In nucleotides, the CDR3 is TGTGCCAGCAGCTTAACGGCGGGGTCGTACACCGGGGAGCTGTTTTTT. Protein: CASSLTAGSYTGELFF. Full variable domain (rest looked up from reference TRBV7-2 and TRBJ2-2): GAGVSQSPSNKVTEKGKDVELRCDPISGHTALYWYRQSLGQGLEFLIYFQGNSAPDKSGLPSDRFSAERTGGSVSTLTIQRTQQEDSAVYLCASSLTAGSYTGELFFGEGSRLTVL.

This clonotype was seen a handful of times. The chain couples TRBV9 to TRBJ2-1; D perhaps matches TRBD1 (6 bases). The CDR3 runs 14 residues. V was trimmed by 2 bases and J by 2 bases, leaving 8 bases between them. CDR1 is SGDLS and CDR2 is YYNGEE in the germline V gene. The CDR3 nucleotides are TGTGCCAGCAGCGTGACAGGCCCCTACAATGAGCAGTTCTTC. It encodes CASSVTGPYNEQFF.

V is TRBV15 and J is TRBJ2-1, with TRBD2 matching 11 bases. Germline V gene sequence: CDR1 LNHNV, CDR2 YYDKDF (reference sequence). V lost 0 bases and J lost 5; bases outside the gene matches: 0. The CDR3 extends over 15 amino acids. CDR3 sequence: CATSRELAGDNEQFF. Written as DNA, the CDR3 is TGTGCCACCAGCAGAGAACTAGCGGGGGACAATGAGCAGTTCTTC.

This rearrangement joins TRBV27 to TRBJ2-7, with D perhaps TRBD1 (5 bases). Trimming shortened V by 5 bases and J by 6 bases, and 17 bases separated the two germline ends. This CDR3 has 14 amino acids. Germline loops: CDR1 MNHEY, CDR2 SMNVEV (reference sequence). CDR3 sequence reads: CASSPLQQAAEQYF. CDR3 nucleotides: TGTGCCAGCAGTCCCCTGCAACAGGCGGCCGAGCAGTACTTC.

Here the CDR3 reads CASSPQGARGANVLTF. In nucleotides, the CDR3 is TGCGCCAGCAGCCCGCAGGGGGCGAGAGGGGCCAACGTCCTGACTTTC. The rearrangement joins TRBV5-1 to TRBJ2-6; 8 nucleotides line up with TRBD1. With V trimmed by 4 bases and J by 4 bases, 7 bases remained unmatched. Germline CDR1 SGHRS, CDR2 YFSETQ. The length of the CDR3 is 16 residues. Using reference TRBV5-1 and TRBJ2-6 for the parts outside the CDR3, the full variable domain is KAGVTQTPRYLIKTRGQQVTLSCSPISGHRSVSWYQQTPGQGLQFLFEYFSETQRNKGNFPGRFSGRQFSNSRSEMNVSTLELGDSALYLCASSPQGARGANVLTFGAGSRLTVL.

This clonotype was counted a few times. This chain joins TRBV5-4 and TRBJ2-4; possible D gene TRBD2, 6 bases. The CDR3 is made up of 15 amino acids. CDR1 is SGHNT, CDR2 YYREEE, per germline (reference sequence). Between the trimmed V and J ends, which lost 2 bases and 2 bases, there was a span of 11 bases. CDR3 residues: CASSFGGAPKNIQYF. The CDR3 DNA follows: TGTGCCAGCAGCTTCGGAGGGGCTCCCAAAAACATTCAGTACTTC.

This sequence joins TRBV5-1 and TRBJ2-3; 8 positions match TRBD2. CDR1 and CDR2 from the germline V gene are SGHRS and YFSETQ. This CDR3 is 18 amino acids long. The V gene end was trimmed by 2 bases and the J gene end by 1 base; junction bases not matched to a gene: 12. CDR3 nucleotide sequence: TGCGCCAGCAGCTTCAAGAGCGGGGGCCCCCTTCGCACAGATACGCAGTATTTT. Translation: CASSFKSGGPLRTDTQYF.

The rearrangement links TRBV30 to TRBJ2-5, with 8 bases identical to TRBD1. Germline CDR1 and CDR2: GTSNPN and SVGIG (reference sequence). This CDR3 is built from 14 residues. Losses at the gene ends were 0 bases for V and 7 bases for J; bases not matched to a gene: 7. This CDR3 is CAWSVGGGTGTQYF. As DNA, the CDR3 is TGTGCCTGGAGTGTAGGAGGTGGGACAGGGACCCAGTACTTC.

This clonotype was detected a few times. This chain connects TRBV2 to TRBJ2-7; unclear D gene. V was trimmed by 7 bases and J by 3 bases, leaving 13 bases between them. The germline gives CDR1 SNHLY, CDR2 FYNNEI. The CDR3 has 13 amino acids. CDR3 region: CASTVASLYEQYF. The CDR3 region has the DNA TGTGCCAGCACAGTGGCCAGCCTCTACGAGCAGTACTTC.

CDR3 in DNA: TGTGCCAGCAGCCGGAGACTAGCGGGGTTCGAGAATCAGCAGTTCTTC. This sequence encodes CASSRRLAGFENQQFF. The gene calls are TRBV7-2 and TRBJ2-1, with 11 bases aligning to TRBD2. The CDR3 is 16 residues long. Germline assignment: CDR1 SGHTA and CDR2 FQGNSA. J was trimmed by 11 bases and V by 5 bases; bases with no gene match: 14.

In its sample, this clonotype was seen a few times. V and J are TRBV12-3 or TRBV12-4 and TRBJ2-3, with D perhaps TRBD2 (6 bases). V was trimmed by 5 bases and J by 4 bases, leaving 13 bases between them. The CDR3 contains 14 residues. DNA for the CDR3: TGTGCCAGCAGTAAATTCTGGGGGGCAGATACGCAGTATTTT. Protein sequence: CASSKFWGADTQYF.

There are a few counts of this clonotype. The rearrangement joins TRBV5-6 to TRBJ2-7, with a tentative D call TRBD1 (5 bases). Trimming cost V 0 bases and J 2 bases, with 15 bases left between them. Looked up from germline, CDR1 is SGHDT and CDR2 is YYEEEE. CDR3 length: 16 amino acids. Here the CDR3 reads CASSLGGRLDAYEQYV. CDR3 bases: TGTGCCAGCAGCTTGGGGGGCCGACTCGACGCCTACGAGCAGTACGTC.